The 28 T cell receptor beta chains below were found in one sample sequenced in a study of cytomegalovirus exposure and HLA in healthy donors. Researchers ran the PCR with 60 Vbeta and 13 Jbeta primers. Assay used: immunoSEQ multiplex PCR; TCRdb lists only in-frame clones, some missing. Counted here are roughly 150,000 clones, over 50% occurring once; the ten biggest clones make up over 1.5%. Sequences were obtained from PBMCs. These receptors originate from a human donor in good health.

Comment on this clone: At one boundary the junction diverges from the germline segment, which might be a read error. V usage is TRBV5-4 and J usage is TRBJ2-2, with TRBD2 as a possible D gene (6 bases). This CDR3 has 15 residues. Germline V lookup: CDR1 SGHNT, CDR2 YYREEE (reference sequence). CDR3 DNA: TGTGCCGGCAGCTTTTTCGGGAGCGGGACCGGGGAGCTGTTTTTT. It codes for CAGSFFGSGTGELFF.

In nucleotides, the CDR3 is TGCGCCAGCAGCCCTCCGGGACTAGCGGGAGGGGGAGAGACCCAGTACTTC. This sequence encodes CASSPPGLAGGGETQYF. The chain carries TRBV5-1 and TRBJ2-5, with 16 bases matching TRBD2. The germline gives CDR1 SGHRS, CDR2 YFSETQ. This CDR3 spans 17 amino acids. J gave up 4 bases and V 4 bases, and 7 bases lay outside the gene matches.

CDR3 region: CASSKRTNRDRGENTGELFF. CDR3 sequence (DNA): TGTGCCAGCAGCAAAAGGACAAACCGGGACAGGGGGGAGAACACCGGGGAGCTGTTTTTT. This rearrangement joins TRBV21-1 to TRBJ2-2; the table names TRBD1, a call not compared with the DNA. TRBV21-1 is marked as a pseudogene. The CDR3 is made up of 20 amino acids.

V is TRBV7-8 and J is TRBJ1-2, with D possibly matching TRBD1 (6 bases). Trimming pared 4 bases from V and 0 bases from J, leaving 9 bases between. The CDR3 extends over 14 amino acids. Germline CDR1 reads SGHVS; CDR2 reads FQNEAQ. The CDR3 bases are TGTGCCAGCAGCTGGGACACGGCTAACTATGGCTACACCTTC. It specifies CASSWDTANYGYTF. Complete variable domain (other parts from reference TRBV7-8 and TRBJ1-2): GAGVSQSPRYKVAKRGQDVALRCDPISGHVSLFWYQQALGQGPEFLTYFQNEAQLDKSGLPSDRFFAERPEGSVSTLKIQRTQQEDSAVYLCASSWDTANYGYTFGSGTRLTVV.

The rearrangement uses TRBV5-4 and TRBJ2-7; tentative D call: TRBD1 (6 bases). The CDR3 sequence is 15 residues long. The ends were cut back, 1 base at V and 0 bases at J, with 11 bases in the middle. CDR1 and CDR2 (germline): SGHNT, YYREEE (reference sequence). The CDR3 sequence is CASSLTGSLSYEQYF. The CDR3 DNA reads as TGTGCCAGCAGCTTGACAGGGAGCCTCTCCTACGAGCAGTACTTC.

This rearrangement joins TRBV19 to TRBJ1-5; D remains unclear. Germline-derived CDR1 and CDR2 are LNHDA and SQIVND (reference sequence). Trimming took 4 bases from V and 1 from J, leaving 20 bases between them. CDR3 size: 18 residues. The CDR3 DNA is TGTGCCAGTAGTACAACGGTCCGGGAAGCAGAGAGCAATCAGCCCCAGCATTTT. It translates to CASSTTVREAESNQPQHF. Full variable domain (remainder filled in from reference TRBV19 and TRBJ1-5): DGGITQSPKYLFRKEGQNVTLSCEQNLNHDAMYWYRQDPGQGLRLIYYSQIVNDFQKGDIAEGYSVSREKKESFPLTVTSAQKNPTAFYLCASSTTVREAESNQPQHFGDGTRLSIL.

The CDR3 loop reads CASSLRGSNGANVLTF. CDR3 sequence (DNA): TGTGCCAGCAGCTTGCGCGGAAGCAATGGGGCCAACGTCCTGACTTTC. V usage is TRBV5-8 and J usage is TRBJ2-6, with no clear D. The length of the CDR3 is 16 residues. The ends were cut back, 1 base at V and 3 bases at J, with 11 bases in the middle. Per the germline V gene, CDR1 is SGHTS and CDR2 is YDEGEE.

This chain connects TRBV6-1 to TRBJ1-2; 7 positions agree with TRBD1. Germline loops: CDR1 MNHNS, CDR2 SASEGT. V shed 3 bases and J 6 bases; nucleotides not matched to a gene: 13. This CDR3 is 16 amino acids long. Written as DNA, the CDR3 is TGTGCCAGCAGTGAGATAACAGGGGTCCCTACCAATGGCTACACCTTC. Amino acid sequence: CASSEITGVPTNGYTF.

The J gene is TRBJ2-7, the V gene TRBV5-1; TRBD1 matches 8 bases. V lost 0 bases to trimming and J lost 3 bases; unmatched junction nucleotides: 2. The CDR3 extends over 14 amino acids. Germline CDR1 reads SGHRS; CDR2 reads YFSETQ. The CDR3 protein is CASSLGDRGYEQYV. CDR3 bases: TGCGCCAGCAGCTTGGGAGACAGGGGCTACGAGCAGTACGTC.

A single count supports this clone. The gene calls are TRBV2 and TRBJ1-4; D is possibly TRBD1 (5 bases). V gave up 4 bases and J gave up 5 bases, with 11 bases separating them. The germline V gene encodes CDR1 SNHLY and CDR2 FYNNEI. CDR3 length equals 14 residues. The chain's CDR3 is CASSVGGINEKLFF. In nucleotides, the CDR3 is TGTGCCAGCAGTGTTGGGGGGATCAATGAAAAACTGTTTTTT.

The V gene is TRBV2, the J gene TRBJ2-7; D is perhaps TRBD2 (6 bases). This CDR3 region has 15 residues. Deletions cut 1 base from V and 4 bases from J, with 14 bases between. Germline CDR1 reads SNHLY; CDR2 reads FYNNEI. The CDR3 loop reads CASSEVGSGVYEQYF. Here the CDR3 DNA reads TGTGCCAGCAGTGAAGTGGGTAGCGGCGTGTACGAGCAGTACTTC. The variable domain in full, with the rest retrieved from reference TRBV2 and TRBJ2-7, is EPEVTQTPSHQVTQMGQEVILRCVPISNHLYFYWYRQILGQKVEFLVSFYNNEISEKSEIFDDQFSVERPDGSNFTLKIRSTKLEDSAMYFCASSEVGSGVYEQYFGPGTRLTVT.

V and J are TRBV2 and TRBJ2-5, with 7 bases fitting TRBD1. Losses at the gene ends were 1 base for V and 5 bases for J; bases not matched to a gene: 7. Germline CDR1 is SNHLY and CDR2 is FYNNEI. The CDR3 loop spans 15 amino acids. This CDR3 is CASSEGAGGRETQYF. CDR3 in DNA: TGTGCCAGCAGTGAAGGTGCAGGGGGTAGGGAGACCCAGTACTTC.

V usage is TRBV9 and J usage is TRBJ1-1; 8 bases agree with TRBD1. The junction had 7 bases not matched to a gene; V was cut back by 3 bases and J by 3 bases. This CDR3 is 15 amino acids long. Per germline, CDR1 SGDLS and CDR2 YYNGEE. This CDR3 reads CASSDAGGADTEAFF. CDR3 sequence (DNA): TGTGCCAGCAGCGACGCAGGGGGCGCGGACACTGAAGCTTTCTTT.

The chain combines TRBV5-5 with TRBJ2-7, with 9 bases aligning to TRBD1. Germline loops: CDR1 SGHKS, CDR2 YYEKEE (reference sequence). The CDR3 is made up of 13 amino acids. V lost 3 bases and J lost 4; bases outside the gene matches: 2. The CDR3 nucleotides read TGTGCCAGCAGCTCCGGACAGGGGTACGAGCAGTACTTC. This sequence encodes CASSSGQGYEQYF.

The chain carries TRBV25-1 and TRBJ1-2; tentative D call: TRBD1 (5 bases). The CDR3 totals 15 residues. Trimming removed 2 bases at V and 4 bases at J, with 14 bases between. Germline lookup yields CDR1 MGHDK and CDR2 SYGVNS. The CDR3 DNA sequence: TGTGCCAGCAGTGAAATTCCCCCAGGGCCCTATGGCTACACCTTC. Protein sequence: CASSEIPPGPYGYTF.

The chain has TRBV18 and TRBJ2-7; 7 bases agree with TRBD1. Germline V gives CDR1 KGHSH, CDR2 LQKENI. V dropped 6 bases and J dropped 5; count of bases not matched to a gene: 4. The CDR3 has 12 residues. The chain's CDR3 is CASSLGTDEQYF. The CDR3 nucleotides are TGTGCCAGCTCCCTCGGGACAGACGAGCAGTACTTC.

The chain joins TRBV15 to TRBJ1-1, with 7 bases aligning to TRBD1. Germline-derived CDR1 and CDR2 are LNHNV and YYDKDF (reference sequence). The CDR3 sequence is 15 residues long. The ends lost 0 bases at V and 9 bases at J; junction bases unmatched: 10. The CDR3 DNA is TGTGCCACCAGCAGAGATCTTCCCGCGACAGGGCAAGCTTTCTTT. It yields the protein CATSRDLPATGQAFF.

The genes are TRBV12-5 and TRBJ2-3, with 8 nucleotides matching TRBD1. The CDR3 is made up of 13 amino acids. Trimming removed 5 bases from V and 7 bases from J; junction bases left unmatched: 5. Germline V gene data show CDR1 as LGHNT and CDR2 as FRNRAP. The CDR3: CASGNTGGYTQYF. CDR3 bases: TGTGCTAGTGGTAACACAGGGGGGTATACGCAGTATTTT.

The rearrangement joins TRBV29-1 to TRBJ2-1, with D possibly matching TRBD1 (5 bases). V was shortened by 4 bases and J by 7 bases, with 11 bases between the two germline ends. CDR1 and CDR2 (germline): SQVTM, ANQGSEA. This CDR3 contains 12 residues. CDR3 in DNA: TGCAGCGTTGTCAAGGGGATTAATGAGCAGTTCTTC. This sequence encodes CSVVKGINEQFF.

The CDR3 reads CSVVGDTGLASTGELFF. DNA for the CDR3: TGCAGCGTTGTGGGGGACACGGGACTAGCTAGCACCGGGGAGCTGTTTTTT. The V and J genes are TRBV29-1 and TRBJ2-2, with TRBD2 matching 9 bases. V shed 4 bases, J shed 4 bases, and the junction held 13 bases outside the gene matches. The CDR3 is 17 residues long. Germline lookup yields CDR1 SQVTM and CDR2 ANQGSEA.

This chain joins TRBV5-6 and TRBJ2-5, with 9 positions matching TRBD2. The germline CDR1 and CDR2 sequences are SGHDT and YYEEEE. The length of the CDR3 is 13 residues. Trimming at V came to 6 bases and at J to 5 bases, leaving 5 bases not matched to a gene. The CDR3 sequence: CASNRGGGETQYF. CDR3 DNA: TGTGCCAGCAACCGCGGGGGGGGCGAGACCCAGTACTTC.

This chain joins TRBV7-2 and TRBJ2-5; 15 bases are a match to TRBD2. The CDR3 loop spans 15 amino acids. V was clipped by 5 bases and J by 5 bases; unmatched bases: 3. Germline V CDR1 and CDR2: SGHTA, FQGNSA. In DNA form, the CDR3 reads TGTGCCAGCAGCCTTGGACTAGCGGGAGGGGAGACCCAGTACTTC. Translating it yields CASSLGLAGGETQYF.

This clone was recorded a few times. The J gene is TRBJ1-1, the V gene TRBV10-3; D possibly corresponds to TRBD1 (5 bases). The germline V gene has CDR1 ENHRY and CDR2 SYGVKD. The CDR3 contains 15 residues. Deletions cut 3 bases from V and 1 base from J, with 12 bases between. CDR3 sequence reads: CAISEVRGRNTEAFF. The CDR3 DNA reads as TGTGCCATCAGTGAAGTTAGGGGTAGGAACACTGAAGCTTTCTTT.

The chain combines TRBV5-5 with TRBJ2-3; TRBD2 aligns across 9 bases. Germline-derived CDR1 and CDR2 are SGHKS and YYEKEE (reference sequence). The junction had 9 bases not matched to a gene; V was cut back by 3 bases and J by 4 bases. This CDR3 is 16 amino acids long. CDR3 DNA sequence: TGTGCCAGCAGCTCCCAGATAGCGGGGGCCGCAGATACGCAGTATTTT. Translating it yields CASSSQIAGAADTQYF. The variable domain in full, completed from reference TRBV5-5 and TRBJ2-3, reads DAGVTQSPTHLIKTRGQQVTLRCSPISGHKSVSWYQQVLGQGPQFIFQYYEKEERGRGNFPDRFSARQFPNYSSELNVNALLLGDSALYLCASSSQIAGAADTQYFGPGTRLTVL.

V and J are TRBV5-5 and TRBJ1-3; perhaps TRBD1 as D (6 bases). Deletions cut 10 bases from V and 2 bases from J, with 13 bases between. The CDR3 length is 13 residues. Germline-derived CDR1 and CDR2 are SGHKS and YYEKEE (reference sequence). CDR3 loop: CALREGAGNTIYF. The DNA for the CDR3 is TGTGCCCTAAGGGAGGGGGCTGGAAACACCATATATTTT.

V usage is TRBV5-8 and J usage is TRBJ2-7, with D uncertain. This CDR3 contains 11 residues. The germline V gene encodes CDR1 SGHTS and CDR2 YDEGEE. The V end lost 0 bases, the J end lost 11 bases, and 9 bases lay between the germline ends. DNA for the CDR3: TGTGCCAGCAGCTTGGGAGTAGAGGAGTACTTC. This gives the protein CASSLGVEEYF.

The sample holds a few counts of this clone. The chain employs TRBV28 and TRBJ2-7; tentatively, D is TRBD1 (5 bases). The CDR3 is made up of 13 amino acids. Trimming cost V 9 bases and J 5 bases, with 17 bases left between them. The V gene's germline CDR1 is MDHEN and CDR2 SYDVKM. The CDR3 sequence is CASNLQGIHEQYF. The CDR3 coding sequence is TGTGCCAGTAACCTTCAGGGTATCCACGAGCAGTACTTC.

This clone came up a few times. The CDR3 spells CASRNPSGRWNEQFF. For the CDR3, the DNA is TGTGCCAGCCGAAACCCTAGCGGGAGGTGGAATGAGCAGTTCTTC. This chain joins TRBV18 and TRBJ2-1, with 11 bases identical to TRBD2. The CDR3 sequence is 15 residues long. V was clipped by 8 bases and J by 7 bases; unmatched bases: 10. CDR1 KGHSH and CDR2 LQKENI come from the germline V gene.